This is a list of T cell receptor beta chains from one sample in a study of blood T cell repertoires in COVID-19. Assay: immunoSEQ multiplex PCR; the TCRdb copy retains only in-frame clones and omits some. The data hold a few hundred thousand clones, with 86% observed a single time. Sequenced input: peripheral blood. All receptors come from a woman in her forties or fifties with acute or convalescent COVID-19. Both conserved end residues are part of each CDR3. D genes are given only for firm matches. The size of a clone is reported for some rows only, either as once, few or many, or as a class for expanded clones.

CDR3aa,CDR3nt,v_gene,d_gene,j_gene,abundance
CATSGQTGGNTEAFF,TGTGCCACCAGCGGGCAGACAGGGGGAAACACTGAAGCTTTCTTT,TRBV15,TRBD1,TRBJ1-1,.
CASSLDSSTDTQYF,TGTGCCAGCAGCTTGGACAGCAGCACAGATACGCAGTATTTT,TRBV7-8,.,TRBJ2-3,.
CASSQDNRLDTEAFF,TGCGCCAGCAGCCAAGATAACAGGTTGGACACTGAAGCTTTCTTT,TRBV4-3,.,TRBJ1-1,.
CASSLLTGRAVYNEQFF,TGTGCCAGCAGCTTATTAACCGGGAGGGCCGTCTACAATGAGCAGTTCTTC,TRBV7-9,TRBD2,TRBJ2-1,.
CASSATGTPNNEQFF,TGTGCCAGCAGCGCGACCGGGACACCAAACAATGAGCAGTTCTTC,TRBV9,.,TRBJ2-1,.
CASSRRDRGATEAFF,TGTGCCAGCAGCCGCCGGGACAGGGGGGCCACTGAAGCTTTCTTT,TRBV7-9,TRBD1,TRBJ1-1,.
CASSQDRVETSPLHF,TGTGCCAGCAGCCAAGACAGGGTTGAGACTTCACCCCTCCACTTT,TRBV6-2/TRBV6-3,TRBD1,TRBJ1-6,once
CASSFDRSSYNEQFF,TGTGCCAGCAGCTTCGACAGGAGCTCCTACAATGAGCAGTTCTTC,TRBV5-8,.,TRBJ2-1,.
CASTQFSGGIQYF,TGTGCCAGCACCCAGTTCTCCGGGGGTATTCAGTACTTC,TRBV6-5,.,TRBJ2-4,.
CASSQRSGTANEKLFF,TGCGCCAGCAGCCAAAGATCGGGGACAGCTAATGAAAAACTGTTTTTT,TRBV4-1,TRBD1,TRBJ1-4,.
CASSWGFIRETQYF,TGTGCCAGCAGCTGGGGCTTCATTCGGGAGACCCAGTACTTC,TRBV7-9,.,TRBJ2-5,.